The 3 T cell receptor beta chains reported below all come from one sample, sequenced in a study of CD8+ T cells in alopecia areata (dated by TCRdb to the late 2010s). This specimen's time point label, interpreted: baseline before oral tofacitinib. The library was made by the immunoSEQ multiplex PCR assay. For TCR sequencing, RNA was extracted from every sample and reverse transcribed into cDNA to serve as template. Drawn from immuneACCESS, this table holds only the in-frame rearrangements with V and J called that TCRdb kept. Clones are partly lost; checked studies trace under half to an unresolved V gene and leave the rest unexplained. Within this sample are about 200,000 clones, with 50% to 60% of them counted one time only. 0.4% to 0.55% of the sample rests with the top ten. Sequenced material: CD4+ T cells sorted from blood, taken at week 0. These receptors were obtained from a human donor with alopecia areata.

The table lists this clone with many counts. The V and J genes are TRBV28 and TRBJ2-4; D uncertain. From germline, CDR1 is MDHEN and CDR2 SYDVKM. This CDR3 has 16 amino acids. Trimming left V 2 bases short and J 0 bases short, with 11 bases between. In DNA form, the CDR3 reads TGTGCCAGCAGTTTAATAGGCGACGGAGCCAAAAACATTCAGTACTTC. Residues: CASSLIGDGAKNIQYF.

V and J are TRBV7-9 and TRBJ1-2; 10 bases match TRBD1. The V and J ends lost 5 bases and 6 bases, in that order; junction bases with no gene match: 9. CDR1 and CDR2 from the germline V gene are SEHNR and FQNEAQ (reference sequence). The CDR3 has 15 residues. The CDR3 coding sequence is TGTGCCAGCAGCGGGCGGACAGGGGGGAGCGATGGCTACACCTTC. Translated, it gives CASSGRTGGSDGYTF. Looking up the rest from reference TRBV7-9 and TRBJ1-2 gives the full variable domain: DTGVSQNPRHKITKRGQNVTFRCDPISEHNRLYWYRQTLGQGPEFLTYFQNEAQLEKSRLLSDRFSAERPKGSFSTLEIQRTEQGDSAMYLCASSGRTGGSDGYTFGSGTRLTVV.

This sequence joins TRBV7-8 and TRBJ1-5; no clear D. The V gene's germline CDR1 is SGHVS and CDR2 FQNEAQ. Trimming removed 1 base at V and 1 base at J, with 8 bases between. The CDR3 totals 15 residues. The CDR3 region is CASSLGAGSNQPQHF. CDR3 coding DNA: TGTGCCAGCAGCTTAGGAGCGGGGAGCAATCAGCCCCAGCATTTT.